The rows below give T cell receptor beta chains drawn from one sample of a study of T cell changes during pregnancy in multiple sclerosis. Libraries were prepared by immunoSEQ multiplex PCR; TCRdb keeps only in-frame clonotypes and omits some of them. The profile shows more than 45,000 clones, about 90% of them singletons. The sample here was CD4+ T cells from peripheral blood mononuclear cells, taken after pregnancy. These receptors were obtained from a female donor with multiple sclerosis, enrolled in a pregnancy study. The CDR3 runs from the conserved cysteine through the conserved F or W. The D gene is left open where the match is weak. The size of a clone is reported for some rows only, either as once, few or many, or as a class for expanded clones.

CDR3: CASSPTGPGGYTF; DNA: TGTGCCAGCAGTCCCACAGGGCCCGGGGGCTACACCTTC; size: .; V: TRBV6-5; J: TRBJ1-2; D: .
CDR3: CASSLGLKNTEAFF; DNA: TGTGCCAGCAGCTTGGGACTCAAGAACACTGAAGCTTTCTTT; size: .; V: TRBV5-4; J: TRBJ1-1; D: .
CDR3: CASSLDSGTGGLDYGYTF; DNA: TGTGCCAGCAGCTTGGATTCCGGGACAGGGGGCTTGGACTATGGCTACACCTTC; size: .; V: TRBV5-8; J: TRBJ1-2; D: TRBD1
CDR3: CASSPRSSGANVLTF; DNA: TGTGCCAGCAGCCCTAGGTCCTCTGGGGCCAACGTCCTGACTTTC; size: .; V: TRBV11-1; J: TRBJ2-6; D: .
CDR3: CASSRLATQETQYF; DNA: TGTGCCAGCAGCCGACTAGCGACCCAAGAGACCCAGTACTTC; size: .; V: TRBV9; J: TRBJ2-5; D: TRBD2
CDR3: CASSLWTASLSGANVLTF; DNA: TGCGCCAGCAGCCTGTGGACAGCGTCCCTCTCTGGGGCCAACGTCCTGACTTTC; size: once; V: TRBV4-3; J: TRBJ2-6; D: .
CDR3: CASSSSGPEQYF; DNA: TGTGCCAGCAGCTCCAGTGGCCCCGAGCAGTACTTC; size: .; V: TRBV6-1; J: TRBJ2-7; D: .
CDR3: CASSPGRTGTGNTIYF; DNA: TGTGCCAGCTCACCCGGCCGGACAGGGACGGGAAACACCATATATTTT; size: .; V: TRBV18; J: TRBJ1-3; D: TRBD1
CDR3: CASSQLGPTAYF; DNA: TGTGCCAGCAGCCAACTTGGGCCGACAGCGTACTTC; size: .; V: TRBV14; J: TRBJ2-7; D: .
CDR3: CASSLVARTGGADEKLFF; DNA: TGCGCCAGCAGCTTGGTGGCGCGTACAGGGGGCGCCGATGAAAAACTGTTTTTT; size: .; V: TRBV5-1; J: TRBJ1-4; D: TRBD1
CDR3: CASSRSGGAETQYF; DNA: TGTGCCAGCAGCCGAAGCGGGGGGGCTGAGACCCAGTACTTC; size: once; V: TRBV7-9; J: TRBJ2-5; D: TRBD2
CDR3: CASSLGTGVYEQYF; DNA: TGTGCCAGCAGCCTCGGGACAGGGGTGTACGAGCAGTACTTC; size: .; V: TRBV27; J: TRBJ2-7; D: TRBD1
CDR3: CASSETPGVNTEAFF; DNA: TGTGCCAGCAGTGAAACCCCAGGCGTGAACACTGAAGCTTTCTTT; size: .; V: TRBV2; J: TRBJ1-1; D: .
CDR3: CASSLYDQPQHF; DNA: TGTGCCAGCAGCTTGTATGATCAGCCCCAGCATTTT; size: .; V: TRBV5-8; J: TRBJ1-5; D: .
CDR3: CSASTSAEQYF; DNA: TGCAGTGCTTCGACTAGCGCCGAGCAGTACTTC; size: .; V: TRBV20-1; J: TRBJ2-7; D: TRBD2